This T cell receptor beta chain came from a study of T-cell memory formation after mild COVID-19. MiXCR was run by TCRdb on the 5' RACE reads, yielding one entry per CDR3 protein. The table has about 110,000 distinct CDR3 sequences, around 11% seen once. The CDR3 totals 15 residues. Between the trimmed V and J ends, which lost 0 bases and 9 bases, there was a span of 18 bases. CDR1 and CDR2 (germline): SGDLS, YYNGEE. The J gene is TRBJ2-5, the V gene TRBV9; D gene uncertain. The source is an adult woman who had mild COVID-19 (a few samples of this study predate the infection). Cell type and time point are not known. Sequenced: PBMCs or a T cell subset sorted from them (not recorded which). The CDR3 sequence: CASSVEEVLPMSQYF. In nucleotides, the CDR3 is TGTGCCAGCAGCGTAGAAGAGGTACTCCCTATGTCCCAGTACTTC.